The sequence of this T cell receptor beta chain was determined in a study of blood T cell repertoires in COVID-19. On the study more broadly: The United States, Italy and Spain supplied acute and convalescent COVID-19 samples. T cells, B-cell-depleted T cells, or PBMCs supplied cDNA or gDNA.

In the study's own analysis: Amplification from reference gene primers served as the basis for estimated nucleated cell counts. TCRdb's table, derived via immunoSEQ multiplex PCR, lists solely in-frame clones and lacks some. Clone size and the V and J calls come from that table; the DNA yielded D and trimming. The profile covers roughly 230,000 clones, with around 83% appearing a single time and around 8.9% taken by the ten largest. The V gene end was trimmed by 3 bases and the J gene end by 7 bases; junction bases not matched to a gene: 11. Germline V CDR1 and CDR2: SGHNT, YYREEE (reference sequence). The CDR3 extends over 16 amino acids.

The chain links TRBV5-4 to TRBJ2-7, with 12 bases fitting TRBD2. The sample comprised peripheral blood. The sequence was obtained from a man aged 35-49 years with active or convalescent COVID-19. The DNA for the CDR3 is TGTGCCAGCAGCTCCCTAGGGCTAGCGGGAGGGCGGGAGCAGTACTTC. This sequence encodes CASSSLGLAGGREQYF.